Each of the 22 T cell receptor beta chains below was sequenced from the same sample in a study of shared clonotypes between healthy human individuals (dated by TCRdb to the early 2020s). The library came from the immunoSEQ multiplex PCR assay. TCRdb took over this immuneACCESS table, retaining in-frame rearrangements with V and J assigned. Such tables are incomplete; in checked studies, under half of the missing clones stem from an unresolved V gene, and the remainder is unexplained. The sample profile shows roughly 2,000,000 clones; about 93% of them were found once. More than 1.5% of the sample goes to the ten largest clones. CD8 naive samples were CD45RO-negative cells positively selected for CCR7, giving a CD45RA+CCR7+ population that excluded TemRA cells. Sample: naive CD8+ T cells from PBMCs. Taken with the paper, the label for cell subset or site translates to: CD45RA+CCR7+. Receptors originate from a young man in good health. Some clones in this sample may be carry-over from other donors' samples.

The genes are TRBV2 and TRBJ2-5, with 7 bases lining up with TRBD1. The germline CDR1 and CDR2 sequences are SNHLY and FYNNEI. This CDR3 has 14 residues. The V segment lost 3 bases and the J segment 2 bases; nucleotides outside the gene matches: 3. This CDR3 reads CASSDRTGQETQYF. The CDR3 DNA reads TGTGCCAGCAGTGACAGGACAGGACAAGAGACCCAGTACTTC.

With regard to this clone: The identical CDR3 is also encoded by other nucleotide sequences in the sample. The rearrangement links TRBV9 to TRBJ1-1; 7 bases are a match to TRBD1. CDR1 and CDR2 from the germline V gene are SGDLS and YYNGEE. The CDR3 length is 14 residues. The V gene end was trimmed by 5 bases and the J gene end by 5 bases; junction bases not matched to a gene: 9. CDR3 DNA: TGTGCCAGCAGTCTACAGGGGCGAGGGACTGAAGCTTTCTTT. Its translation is CASSLQGRGTEAFF.

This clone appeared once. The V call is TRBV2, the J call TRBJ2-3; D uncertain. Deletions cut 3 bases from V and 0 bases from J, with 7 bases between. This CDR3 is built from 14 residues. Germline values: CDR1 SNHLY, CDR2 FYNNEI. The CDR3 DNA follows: TGTGCCAGCAGTGACAGGCGCAGCACAGATACGCAGTATTTT. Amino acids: CASSDRRSTDTQYF. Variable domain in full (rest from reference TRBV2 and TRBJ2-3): EPEVTQTPSHQVTQMGQEVILRCVPISNHLYFYWYRQILGQKVEFLVSFYNNEISEKSEIFDDQFSVERPDGSNFTLKIRSTKLEDSAMYFCASSDRRSTDTQYFGPGTRLTVL.

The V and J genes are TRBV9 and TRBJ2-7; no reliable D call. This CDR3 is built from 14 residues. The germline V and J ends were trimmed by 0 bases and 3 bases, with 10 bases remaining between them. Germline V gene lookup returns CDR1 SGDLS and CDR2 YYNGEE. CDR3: CASSVGRLGYEQYF. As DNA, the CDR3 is TGTGCCAGCAGCGTAGGTAGATTGGGCTACGAGCAGTACTTC. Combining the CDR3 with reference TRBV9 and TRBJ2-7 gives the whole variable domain DSGVTQTPKHLITATGQRVTLRCSPRSGDLSVYWYQQSLDQGLQFLIQYYNGEERAKGNILERFSAQQFPDLHSELNLSSLELGDSALYFCASSVGRLGYEQYFGPGTRLTVT.

CDR3 in DNA: TGTGCCAGCAGGGACAGCGCCTACGAGCAGTACTTC. Residues: CASRDSAYEQYF. This chain links TRBV27 with TRBJ2-7, with a tentative D call TRBD1 (6 bases). Trimming took off 6 bases at V and 2 bases at J, with 8 bases between the two ends. CDR3 size: 12 residues. Germline CDR1 MNHEY, CDR2 SMNVEV (reference sequence).

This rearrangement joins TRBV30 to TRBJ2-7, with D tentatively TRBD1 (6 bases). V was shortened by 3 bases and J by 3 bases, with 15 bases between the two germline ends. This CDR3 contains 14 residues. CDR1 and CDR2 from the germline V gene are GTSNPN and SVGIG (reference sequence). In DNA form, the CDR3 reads TGTGCCTGGAGCCCAAAGGTACAGGGCTACGAGCAGTACTTC. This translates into CAWSPKVQGYEQYF.

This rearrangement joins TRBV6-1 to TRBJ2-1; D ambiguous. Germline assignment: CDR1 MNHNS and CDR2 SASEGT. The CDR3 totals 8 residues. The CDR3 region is CTNNEQFF. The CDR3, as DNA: TGTACGAACAATGAGCAGTTCTTC.

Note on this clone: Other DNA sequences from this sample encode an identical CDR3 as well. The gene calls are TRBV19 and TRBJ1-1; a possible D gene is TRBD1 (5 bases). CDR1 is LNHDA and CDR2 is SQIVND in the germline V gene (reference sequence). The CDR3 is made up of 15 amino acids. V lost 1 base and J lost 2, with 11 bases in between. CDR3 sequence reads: CASSIGGQGNTEAFF. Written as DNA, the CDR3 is TGTGCCAGTAGTATAGGAGGGCAGGGAAACACTGAAGCTTTCTTT.

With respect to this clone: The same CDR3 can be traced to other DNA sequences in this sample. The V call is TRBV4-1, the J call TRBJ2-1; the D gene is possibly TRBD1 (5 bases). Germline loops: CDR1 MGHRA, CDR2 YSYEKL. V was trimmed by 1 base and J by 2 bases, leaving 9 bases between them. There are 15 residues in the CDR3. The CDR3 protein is CASSQVQGAYNEQFF. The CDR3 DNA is TGCGCCAGCAGCCAAGTTCAGGGCGCCTACAATGAGCAGTTCTTC.

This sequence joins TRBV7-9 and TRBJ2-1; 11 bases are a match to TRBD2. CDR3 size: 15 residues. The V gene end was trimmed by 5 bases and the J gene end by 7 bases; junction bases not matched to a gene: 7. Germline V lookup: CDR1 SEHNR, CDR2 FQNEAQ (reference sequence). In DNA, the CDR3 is TGTGCCAGCAGCCCCGTCCTAGCGGGAGGAAATGAGCAGTTCTTC. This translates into CASSPVLAGGNEQFF.

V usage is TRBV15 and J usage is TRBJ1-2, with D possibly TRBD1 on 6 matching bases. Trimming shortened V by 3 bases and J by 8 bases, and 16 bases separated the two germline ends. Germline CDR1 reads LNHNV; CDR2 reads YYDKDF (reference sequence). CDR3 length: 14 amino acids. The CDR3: CATSSPPGGGGYTF. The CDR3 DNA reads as TGTGCCACCAGCAGCCCTCCCGGGGGCGGCGGCTACACCTTC.

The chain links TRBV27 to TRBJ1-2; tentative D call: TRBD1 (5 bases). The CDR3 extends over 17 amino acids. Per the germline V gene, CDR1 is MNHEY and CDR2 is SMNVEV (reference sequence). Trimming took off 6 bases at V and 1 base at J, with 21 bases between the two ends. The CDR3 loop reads CASSSLTATSRNYGYTF. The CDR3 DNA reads TGTGCCAGCAGCTCTTTGACAGCGACGAGTCGTAACTATGGCTACACCTTC.

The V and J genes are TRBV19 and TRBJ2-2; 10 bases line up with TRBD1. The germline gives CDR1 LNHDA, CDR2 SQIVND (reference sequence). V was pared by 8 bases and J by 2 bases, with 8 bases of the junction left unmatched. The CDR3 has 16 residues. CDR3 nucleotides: TGTGCCAGTGTCCCCCGGACAGGGGGTAACACCGGGGAGCTGTTTTTT. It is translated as CASVPRTGGNTGELFF.

Here the CDR3 reads CASSTETATTGELFF. The CDR3 coding sequence is TGCGCCAGCAGTACCGAGACAGCGACCACCGGGGAGCTGTTTTTT. The chain is built from TRBV5-1 and TRBJ2-2; D might be TRBD1 (5 bases). Looked up from germline, CDR1 is SGHRS and CDR2 is YFSETQ. CDR3 length: 15 amino acids. The V gene lost 5 bases and the J gene lost 4 bases, with 15 bases spanning the gap.

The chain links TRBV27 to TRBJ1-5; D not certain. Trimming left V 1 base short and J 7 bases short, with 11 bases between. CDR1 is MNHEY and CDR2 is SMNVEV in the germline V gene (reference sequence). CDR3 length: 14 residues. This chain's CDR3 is CASSLWRRLQPQHF. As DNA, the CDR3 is TGTGCCAGCAGTTTATGGCGGAGGCTACAGCCCCAGCATTTT.

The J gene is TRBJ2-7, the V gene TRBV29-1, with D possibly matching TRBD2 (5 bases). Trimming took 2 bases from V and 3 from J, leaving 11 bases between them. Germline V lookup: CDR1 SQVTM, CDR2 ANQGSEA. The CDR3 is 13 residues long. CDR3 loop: CSVESYGVYEQYF. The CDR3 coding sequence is TGCAGCGTTGAATCGTACGGGGTCTACGAGCAGTACTTC.

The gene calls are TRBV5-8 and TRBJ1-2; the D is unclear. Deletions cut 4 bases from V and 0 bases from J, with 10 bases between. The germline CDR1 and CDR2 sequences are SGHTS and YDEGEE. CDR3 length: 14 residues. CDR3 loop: CASSRRLANYGYTF. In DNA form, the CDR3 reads TGTGCCAGCAGCCGCAGGCTCGCTAACTATGGCTACACCTTC.

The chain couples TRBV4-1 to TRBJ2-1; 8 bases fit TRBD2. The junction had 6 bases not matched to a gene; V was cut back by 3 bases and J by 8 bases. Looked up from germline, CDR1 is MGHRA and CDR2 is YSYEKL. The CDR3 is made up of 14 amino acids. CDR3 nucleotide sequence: TGCGCCAGCAGCCAGAGGACTAGCTCGGATGAGCAGTTCTTC. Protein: CASSQRTSSDEQFF.

This CDR3 is CASSSSSSPWRENIHEQFF. Written as DNA, the CDR3 is TGTGCCAGCAGCTCCTCCTCCTCCCCCTGGCGGGAGAATATCCATGAGCAGTTCTTC. V is TRBV7-9 and J is TRBJ2-1, with 7 positions matching TRBD2. The V segment lost 4 bases and the J segment 8 bases; nucleotides outside the gene matches: 23. The CDR3 runs 19 residues. The germline V gene encodes CDR1 SEHNR and CDR2 FQNEAQ (reference sequence).

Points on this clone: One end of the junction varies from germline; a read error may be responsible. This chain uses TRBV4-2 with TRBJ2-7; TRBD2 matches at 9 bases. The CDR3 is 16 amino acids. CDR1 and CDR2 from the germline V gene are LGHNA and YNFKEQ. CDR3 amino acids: CASNQPGLAGKNEQYF. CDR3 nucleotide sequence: TGTGCCAGCAACCAACCGGGGCTAGCGGGAAAGAACGAGCAGTACTTC.

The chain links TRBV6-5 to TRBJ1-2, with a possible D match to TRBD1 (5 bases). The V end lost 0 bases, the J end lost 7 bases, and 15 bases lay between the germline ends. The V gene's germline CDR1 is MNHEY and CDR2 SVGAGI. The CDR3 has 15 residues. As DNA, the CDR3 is TGTGCCAGCAGTTACTCGAGGGACGGGGGACTTGGCTACACCTTC. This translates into CASSYSRDGGLGYTF.

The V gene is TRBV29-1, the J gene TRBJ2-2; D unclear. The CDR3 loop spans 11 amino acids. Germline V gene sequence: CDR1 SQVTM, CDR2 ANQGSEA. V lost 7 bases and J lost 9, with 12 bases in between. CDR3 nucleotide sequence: TGCAGCGGGCAAGCTGCGCGGGAGCTGTTTTTT. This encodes CSGQAARELFF.